These 6 T cell receptor beta chains were sequenced from one sample in a study of CD8+ T cells in alopecia areata. RNA extraction and reverse transcription yielded cDNA as sequencing template. Sequenced by immunoSEQ multiplex PCR; TCRdb stores in-frame clones only, minus some. The data show tens of thousands of clones, under 55% seen once. The sequencing here drew on CD8+ T cells sorted from blood, taken at week 0. The receptor source for this set is a human donor with alopecia areata.

This sequence joins TRBV6-5 and TRBJ2-7; no firm D call. Germline CDR1 is MNHEY and CDR2 is SVGAGI. V dropped 5 bases and J dropped 0 bases, with 14 bases sitting between them. CDR3 length: 15 amino acids. CDR3 sequence: CASSNRGRDSYEQYF. In DNA, the CDR3 is TGTGCCAGCAGTAACCGCGGAAGGGACTCCTACGAGCAGTACTTC.

This chain links TRBV4-1 with TRBJ1-5; 7 bases are a match to TRBD1. Germline CDR1 and CDR2: MGHRA and YSYEKL. CDR3 size: 15 residues. The V and J ends lost 4 bases and 7 bases, in that order; junction bases with no gene match: 10. CDR3 bases: TGCGCCAGCAGCCGGATCCGGGACAGCCTCCAGCCCCAGCATTTT. Amino acids: CASSRIRDSLQPQHF.

This clone was observed a handful of times. V is TRBV28 and J is TRBJ2-5, with 11 bases fitting TRBD2. The CDR3 runs 16 residues. Trimming cost V 5 bases and J 4 bases; bases outside gene matches: 9. Germline CDR1 is MDHEN and CDR2 is SYDVKM. As DNA, the CDR3 is TGTGCCAGCAGTCTACCTGGACTAGCGGGTAGAGAGACCCAGTACTTC. Its protein product is CASSLPGLAGRETQYF.

This clone was counted only a few times. The chain employs TRBV6-1 and TRBJ2-7; D not resolved. This CDR3 contains 13 residues. From germline, CDR1 is MNHNS and CDR2 SASEGT. The V end lost 1 base, the J end lost 5 bases, and 9 bases lay between the germline ends. The CDR3 DNA follows: TGTGCCAGCAGTGAAGAATGGTTGCACGAGCAGTACTTC. Residues: CASSEEWLHEQYF.

The V and J genes are TRBV30 and TRBJ1-2, with D perhaps matching TRBD1 (6 bases). This CDR3 has 13 residues. V lost 1 base to trimming and J lost 4 bases, with 10 bases between them. Germline CDR1 GTSNPN, CDR2 SVGIG (reference sequence). The CDR3 DNA is TGTGCCTGGAGTGCGGGGGCGGGCTATGGCTACACCTTC. It encodes CAWSAGAGYGYTF.

V is TRBV5-1 and J is TRBJ2-3; 8 bases align to TRBD1. Germline loops: CDR1 SGHRS, CDR2 YFSETQ. CDR3 size: 15 residues. Trimming took 4 bases from V and 1 from J; bases not matched to a gene: 5. This CDR3 is CASSHGTGGTDTQYF. The CDR3 nucleotides are TGCGCCAGCAGCCACGGGACAGGAGGCACAGATACGCAGTATTTT.